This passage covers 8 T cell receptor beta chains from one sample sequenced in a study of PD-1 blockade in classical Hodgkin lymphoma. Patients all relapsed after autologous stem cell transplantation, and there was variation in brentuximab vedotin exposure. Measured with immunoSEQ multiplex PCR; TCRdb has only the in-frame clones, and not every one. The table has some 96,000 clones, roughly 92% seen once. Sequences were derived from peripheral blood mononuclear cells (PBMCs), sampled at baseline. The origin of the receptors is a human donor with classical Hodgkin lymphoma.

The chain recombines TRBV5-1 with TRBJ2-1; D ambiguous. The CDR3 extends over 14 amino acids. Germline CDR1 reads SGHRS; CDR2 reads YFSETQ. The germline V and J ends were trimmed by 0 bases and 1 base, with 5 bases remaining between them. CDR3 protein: CASSLAESYNEQFF. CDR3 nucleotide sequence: TGCGCCAGCAGCTTGGCCGAGTCCTACAATGAGCAGTTCTTC.

CDR3: CASSDTQGDPIAFF. For the CDR3, the DNA is TGTGCCAGCAGTGATACCCAAGGGGACCCGATAGCTTTCTTT. V and J are TRBV6-4 and TRBJ1-1; a possible D gene is TRBD1 (5 bases). The CDR3 spans 14 residues. The V end lost 3 bases, the J end lost 10 bases, and 18 bases lay between the germline ends. Germline V gene data show CDR1 as MRHNA and CDR2 as SNTAGT.

CDR3 in amino acids: CASSGGVHEQFF. Here the CDR3 DNA reads TGTGCCAGCAGCGGGGGCGTTCATGAGCAGTTCTTC. The rearrangement joins TRBV2 to TRBJ2-1; the D gene could be TRBD1 or TRBD2 (6 bases each). Germline loops: CDR1 SNHLY, CDR2 FYNNEI. Trimming stripped 6 bases from V and 8 bases from J, with 11 bases between. The CDR3 totals 12 residues.

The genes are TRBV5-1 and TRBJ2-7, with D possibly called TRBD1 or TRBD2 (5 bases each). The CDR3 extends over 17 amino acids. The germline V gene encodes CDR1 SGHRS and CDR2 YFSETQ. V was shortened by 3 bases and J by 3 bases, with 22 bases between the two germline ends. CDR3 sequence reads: CASSWMGAGTANYEQYF. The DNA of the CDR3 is TGCGCCAGCAGCTGGATGGGCGCCGGGACCGCCAACTACGAGCAGTACTTC. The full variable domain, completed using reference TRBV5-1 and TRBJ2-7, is KAGVTQTPRYLIKTRGQQVTLSCSPISGHRSVSWYQQTPGQGLQFLFEYFSETQRNKGNFPGRFSGRQFSNSRSEMNVSTLELGDSALYLCASSWMGAGTANYEQYFGPGTRLTVT.

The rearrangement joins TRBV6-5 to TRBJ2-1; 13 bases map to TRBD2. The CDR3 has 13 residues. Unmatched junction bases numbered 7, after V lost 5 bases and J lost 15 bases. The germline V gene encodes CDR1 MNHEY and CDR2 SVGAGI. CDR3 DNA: TGTGCCAGCAGTACAGGACTAGCGGGAGTGTTGTTCTTC. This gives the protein CASSTGLAGVLFF.

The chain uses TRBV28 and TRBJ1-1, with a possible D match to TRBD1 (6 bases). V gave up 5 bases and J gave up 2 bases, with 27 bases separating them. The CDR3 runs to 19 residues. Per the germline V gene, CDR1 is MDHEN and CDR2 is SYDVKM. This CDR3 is CASSPSGAGLVRLNTEAFF. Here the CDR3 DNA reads TGTGCCAGCAGTCCTTCGGGGGCCGGTTTAGTGAGGCTAAACACTGAAGCTTTCTTT.

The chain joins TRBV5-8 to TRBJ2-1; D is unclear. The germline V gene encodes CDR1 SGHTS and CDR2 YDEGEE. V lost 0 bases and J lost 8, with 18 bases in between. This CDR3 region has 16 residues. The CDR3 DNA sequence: TGTGCCAGCAGCTTGGCCAGCAGTTCGGGTCGCTATGAGCAGTTCTTC. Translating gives CASSLASSSGRYEQFF.

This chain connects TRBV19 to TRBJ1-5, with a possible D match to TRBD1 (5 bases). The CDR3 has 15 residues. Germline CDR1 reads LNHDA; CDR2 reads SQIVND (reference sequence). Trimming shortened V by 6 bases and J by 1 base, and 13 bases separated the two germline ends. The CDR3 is CASRLDTGSNQPQHF. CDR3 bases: TGTGCCAGTAGACTGGACACGGGGAGCAATCAGCCCCAGCATTTT.